This T cell receptor beta chain was documented in a study of blood T cell repertoires in COVID-19 (dated by TCRdb to about 2020). In the study overall: The collaborator samples originated in the United States, Italy and Spain and spanned the acute and convalescent phases of COVID-19. The prospective study material was composed of cDNA or gDNA derived from T cells, B-cell-depleted T cells, or PBMCs. The dataset comprised deeply sampled blood TCRbeta repertoires from subjects exposed to, actively infected with, or recovered from COVID-19. The repertoires were released in a freely available public database meant as a resource for research on the immune response to SARS-CoV-2. Samples came from the ongoing ImmuneRACE study (first 160 participants) plus 1,254 subjects from 6 global collaborators. The sample metadata nearly always contained a de-identified subject ID, COVID-19 status, age in years and sex. Where available, HLA class I and class II types were obtained from metadata supplied by the sample provider rather than from assay-based typing.

In the case of this clone: The antigen it binds to is not known. No per-base quality is available; no much larger clone lies one base away.

The trim is 5 bases for V and 3 bases for J, with a gap of 10 bases between the germline ends. Including cysteine and phenylalanine, the CDR3 has 14 amino acids. Only the CDR3 part of the read is kept: 42 bases, read in frame from the first base. According to the germline V gene (reference sequence), CDR1 reads LNHDA and CDR2 reads SQIVND. Overall study results and their limits: Clinical and demographic metadata were provided uncurated, with the amount varying by source and participant.

In Seattle, one collaborating source enrolled patients while the infection was active and tracked those patients longitudinally over the course of disease. Collaborating institutions collected whole blood in K2EDTA tubes following their own protocols. For TCRbeta analysis, collaborators shipped samples as frozen whole blood, isolated PBMCs, or DNA extracted from either of those sample types. TCRbeta CDR3 regions were amplified from genomic DNA by means of the immunoSEQ Assay, a bias-controlled multiplex PCR. The paper's processing steps were these. The number of nucleated cells in each sample was estimated from the amplification of reference gene primers within the assay. To quantify the absolute abundance of each unique TCRbeta CDR3 rearrangement, sequence reads were collapsed and filtered. Productive Simpson clonality was computed per sample as the square root of Simpson's diversity index over productive rearrangements. Not all clones reach the TCRdb copy of this immuneACCESS table, which keeps in-frame sequences only. Checked studies attribute under half of the gap to unresolved V genes and leave the rest unexplained. For V, J and clone size, that table is used; D and trimming come from the DNA. Within this sample are roughly 200,000 clones, with over 75% of them counted one time only. The ten largest account for 18% of the sample.

The origin of this receptor is a person aged 65 to 85 with COVID-19, enrolled during active disease. Recombination connected TRBV19 to TRBJ2-2, with no confident D gene call. Sequencing was carried out using peripheral blood. The CDR3 reads as follows: CASSFQSDTGELFF. The base sequence is TGTGCCAGTAGTTTTCAGTCCGACACCGGGGAGCTGTTTTTT.